These 22 T cell receptor beta chains originate from one sample sequenced in a study of shared clonotypes between healthy human individuals. CD45RO negativity and positive selection for CCR7 defined naive CD8 cells, a population that excluded terminally differentiated effector memory CD45RA+ cells. Assay used: immunoSEQ multiplex PCR; TCRdb lists only in-frame clones, some missing. The data contain over 800,000 clones, over 90% of them seen just once; the ten biggest clones take up about 25%. The sequencing input was naive CD8+ T cells sorted from blood. These receptor sequences come from a man aged 30-40 years in good health.

The chain combines TRBV5-6 with TRBJ1-4; D remains unclear. This CDR3 is built from 13 residues. V lost 3 bases and J 7 bases, leaving 10 bases between the germline ends. Germline V CDR1 and CDR2: SGHDT, YYEEEE. The CDR3 loop reads CASSSRWGEKLFF. CDR3 in DNA: TGTGCCAGCAGCTCGCGATGGGGTGAAAAACTGTTTTTT. Full variable domain (outside the CDR3, taken from reference TRBV5-6 and TRBJ1-4): DAGVTQSPTHLIKTRGQQVTLRCSPKSGHDTVSWYQQALGQGPQFIFQYYEEEERQRGNFPDRFSGHQFPNYSSELNVNALLLGDSALYLCASSSRWGEKLFFGSGTQLSVL.

This chain uses TRBV5-6 with TRBJ2-1; 8 nucleotides align to TRBD2. Losses at the gene ends were 1 base for V and 6 bases for J; bases not matched to a gene: 6. In germline, CDR1 is SGHDT, CDR2 YYEEEE. This CDR3 contains 15 residues. CDR3 sequence (DNA): TGTGCCAGCAGCTTGTTATCGGGAGGGTCCAATGAGCAGTTCTTC. It translates to CASSLLSGGSNEQFF.

The chain joins TRBV15 to TRBJ2-3; D uncertain. Germline V gives CDR1 LNHNV, CDR2 YYDKDF (reference sequence). Trimming removed 3 bases from V and 6 bases from J, with 13 bases in between. The CDR3 sequence is 14 residues long. The CDR3 is CATSSLSGLDTQYF. In DNA, the CDR3 is TGTGCCACCAGCAGCCTTAGTGGCCTGGATACGCAGTATTTT.

The rearrangement joins TRBV29-1 to TRBJ1-3; 9 bases line up with TRBD1. J gave up 3 bases and V 0 bases, and 3 bases lay outside the gene matches. Germline V gives CDR1 SQVTM, CDR2 ANQGSEA. The CDR3 is 15 amino acids. CDR3 bases: TGCAGCGTTGAAGAGGACAGGGGAGGTGGAAACACCATATATTTT. This translates into CSVEEDRGGGNTIYF.

This sequence joins TRBV18 and TRBJ2-7; D not resolved. The germline V gene encodes CDR1 KGHSH and CDR2 LQKENI. The ends were cut back, 6 bases at V and 4 bases at J, with 10 bases in the middle. This CDR3 has 12 amino acids. This CDR3 is CASSTDGYEQYF. CDR3 DNA sequence: TGTGCCAGCTCTACCGACGGGTACGAGCAGTACTTC. The variable domain in full, with the rest retrieved from reference TRBV18 and TRBJ2-7, is NAGVMQNPRHLVRRRGQEARLRCSPMKGHSHVYWYRQLPEEGLKFMVYLQKENIIDESGMPKERFSAEFPKEGPSILRIQQVVRGDSAAYFCASSTDGYEQYFGPGTRLTVT.

Comments on this clone: This specimen includes other DNA sequences encoding the same CDR3. This sequence joins TRBV5-1 and TRBJ1-1; 7 bases map to TRBD1. This CDR3 has 15 residues. The J segment lost 0 bases and the V segment lost 0 bases, leaving 2 bases of the junction unmatched. The germline gives CDR1 SGHRS, CDR2 YFSETQ. CDR3 bases: TGCGCCAGCAGCTTGGGACAGGGTATGAACACTGAAGCTTTCTTT. It translates to CASSLGQGMNTEAFF.

The J gene is TRBJ2-3, the V gene TRBV7-9, with D possibly TRBD2 on 5 matching bases. The germline V and J ends were trimmed by 2 bases and 10 bases, with 16 bases remaining between them. CDR3 length: 14 residues. Germline-derived CDR1 and CDR2 are SEHNR and FQNEAQ (reference sequence). CDR3 in DNA: TGTGCCAGCAGCTTATTCGGGAACCCCGGCGCGCAGTATTTT. Translated: CASSLFGNPGAQYF.

The chain links TRBV7-8 to TRBJ1-1, with D perhaps matching TRBD1 (6 bases). Germline CDR1 SGHVS, CDR2 FQNEAQ. CDR3 length: 13 amino acids. The V and J ends lost 6 bases and 1 base respectively, with 9 bases between them. DNA for the CDR3: TGTGCCAGCAGAGAGACAGGGAACACTGAAGCTTTCTTT. As protein: CASRETGNTEAFF.

The chain employs TRBV7-8 and TRBJ2-1, with 12 bases matching TRBD2. Germline values: CDR1 SGHVS, CDR2 FQNEAQ. J was trimmed by 7 bases and V by 7 bases; bases with no gene match: 8. This CDR3 is built from 15 residues. CDR3: CASTRGLAGGNEQFF. CDR3 sequence (DNA): TGTGCCAGCACCCGGGGGCTAGCGGGAGGGAATGAGCAGTTCTTC. Supplemented by reference TRBV7-8 and TRBJ2-1, the full variable domain reads GAGVSQSPRYKVAKRGQDVALRCDPISGHVSLFWYQQALGQGPEFLTYFQNEAQLDKSGLPSDRFFAERPEGSVSTLKIQRTQQEDSAVYLCASTRGLAGGNEQFFGPGTRLTVL.

J is TRBJ1-5 and V is TRBV28; 7 nucleotides match TRBD1. There are 15 residues in the CDR3. V shed 6 bases and J 5 bases; nucleotides not matched to a gene: 10. Germline loops: CDR1 MDHEN, CDR2 SYDVKM. CDR3 protein: CASRWTGETHQPQHF. DNA of the CDR3: TGTGCCAGCAGGTGGACAGGAGAAACTCATCAGCCCCAGCATTTT. Complete variable domain (other parts from reference TRBV28 and TRBJ1-5): DVKVTQSSRYLVKRTGEKVFLECVQDMDHENMFWYRQDPGLGLRLIYFSYDVKMKEKGDIPEGYSVSREKKERFSLILESASTNQTSMYLCASRWTGETHQPQHFGDGTRLSIL.

The rearrangement uses TRBV9 and TRBJ2-5, with D possibly called TRBD1 or TRBD2 (5 bases each). Germline CDR1 is SGDLS and CDR2 is YYNGEE. Trimming removed 4 bases at V and 0 bases at J, with 25 bases between. The CDR3 is 19 residues long. In DNA form, the CDR3 reads TGTGCCAGCAGCCCCCACCCCGGGACCCAATTATCGTACCAAGAGACCCAGTACTTC. Its translation: CASSPHPGTQLSYQETQYF.

The CDR3 spells CASSQFKNNEQFF. As DNA, the CDR3 is TGTGCCAGCAGCCAATTTAAGAACAATGAGCAGTTCTTC. V and J are TRBV16 and TRBJ2-1; D not resolved. The ends were cut back, 1 base at V and 5 bases at J, with 6 bases in the middle. CDR1 is KGHSY and CDR2 is FQNENV in the germline V gene. The length of the CDR3 is 13 residues.

This clone was seen once. This chain connects TRBV7-8 to TRBJ2-7; either TRBD1 or TRBD2 may fit D (5 bases each). V shed 5 bases and J shed 1 base, with 12 bases lying between them. The CDR3 contains 14 residues. CDR1 is SGHVS, CDR2 FQNEAQ, per germline. The CDR3 region is CASSQEGSSYEQYF. CDR3 bases: TGTGCCAGCAGCCAAGAGGGGTCGTCCTACGAGCAGTACTTC.

The V call is TRBV7-2, the J call TRBJ1-2, with unresolved D. Trimming removed 1 base from V and 2 bases from J, with 8 bases in between. CDR1 is SGHTA and CDR2 is FQGNSA in the germline V gene. This CDR3 spans 14 amino acids. CDR3 DNA: TGTGCCAGCAGCTTAGTTGCAGAGAACTATGGCTACACCTTC. It translates to CASSLVAENYGYTF.

The chain links TRBV5-4 to TRBJ2-5; D gene uncertain. CDR1 is SGHNT, CDR2 YYREEE, per germline (reference sequence). The CDR3 extends over 14 amino acids. Trimming left V 9 bases short and J 2 bases short, with 17 bases between. CDR3 coding DNA: TGTGCCACCCTCTCATGGGGTTCGCAAGAGACCCAGTACTTC. It translates to CATLSWGSQETQYF.

The V gene is TRBV30, the J gene TRBJ1-2, with TRBD1 matching 8 bases. The CDR3 contains 14 residues. The germline V gene encodes CDR1 GTSNPN and CDR2 SVGIG (reference sequence). With 1 base clipped from V and 3 bases from J, the junction kept 4 bases outside the gene matches. The CDR3 DNA reads TGTGCCTGGAGTGAGGGACAGGCGGACTATGGCTACACCTTC. Protein: CAWSEGQADYGYTF.

The chain recombines TRBV6-6 with TRBJ1-4; D remains unclear. CDR3 size: 11 residues. V was shortened by 10 bases and J by 4 bases, with 7 bases between the two germline ends. CDR1 is MNHNY, CDR2 SVGAGI, per germline (reference sequence). The CDR3 spells CATTNNEKLFF. In DNA form, the CDR3 reads TGTGCCACCACCAATAATGAAAAACTGTTTTTT.

This chain links TRBV19 with TRBJ1-1; D is unresolved. The V gene's germline CDR1 is LNHDA and CDR2 SQIVND (reference sequence). This CDR3 has 9 amino acids. Trimming removed 6 bases at V and 11 bases at J, with 7 bases between. CDR3 sequence reads: CASRKSAFF. The CDR3 DNA is TGTGCCAGTAGGAAAAGTGCTTTCTTT. Drawing the rest from reference TRBV19 and TRBJ1-1, the complete variable domain is DGGITQSPKYLFRKEGQNVTLSCEQNLNHDAMYWYRQDPGQGLRLIYYSQIVNDFQKGDIAEGYSVSREKKESFPLTVTSAQKNPTAFYLCASRKSAFFGQGTRLTVV.

The J gene is TRBJ2-3, the V gene TRBV11-2, with TRBD2 matching over 8 bases. The length of the CDR3 is 15 residues. V lost 2 bases, J lost 3 bases, and 4 bases stayed unmatched. Per germline, CDR1 SGHAT and CDR2 FQNNGV. The CDR3 is CASSLSGRLTDTQYF. CDR3 sequence (DNA): TGTGCCAGCAGCTTAAGCGGGAGACTAACAGATACGCAGTATTTT. Looking up the rest from reference TRBV11-2 and TRBJ2-3 gives the full variable domain: EAGVAQSPRYKIIEKRQSVAFWCNPISGHATLYWYQQILGQGPKLLIQFQNNGVVDDSQLPKDRFSAERLKGVDSTLKIQPAKLEDSAVYLCASSLSGRLTDTQYFGPGTRLTVL.

The chain has TRBV11-1 and TRBJ2-3; 8 positions match TRBD2. J was trimmed by 5 bases and V by 6 bases; bases with no gene match: 1. Germline CDR1 SGHAT, CDR2 FQDESV (reference sequence). CDR3 length: 12 residues. The CDR3 DNA reads as TGTGCCAGCAGAGCGGGAGAAGATACGCAGTATTTT. This encodes CASRAGEDTQYF.

The gene calls are TRBV9 and TRBJ2-5, with TRBD1 matching over 11 bases. The length of the CDR3 is 19 residues. Trimming at V came to 0 bases and at J to 4 bases, leaving 14 bases not matched to a gene. Germline CDR1 reads SGDLS; CDR2 reads YYNGEE. The CDR3 is CASSVVYSGTGGWVETQYF. CDR3 coding DNA: TGTGCCAGCAGCGTAGTTTATAGTGGGACAGGGGGTTGGGTAGAGACCCAGTACTTC.

Of note for this clone: Since a much larger clone is just one base distant, this may be a read error. Other DNA variants within this sample encode the same CDR3. The chain is built from TRBV7-9 and TRBJ2-7, with D perhaps matching TRBD2 (6 bases). Germline CDR1 SEHNR, CDR2 FQNEAQ (reference sequence). CDR3 size: 14 residues. V lost 3 bases, J lost 2 bases, and 11 bases lay in between. CDR3 nucleotides: TGTGCCAGCAGCTTTAGCGGTAGTCCCTACGAGCAGTACTTC. Its translation is CASSFSGSPYEQYF.